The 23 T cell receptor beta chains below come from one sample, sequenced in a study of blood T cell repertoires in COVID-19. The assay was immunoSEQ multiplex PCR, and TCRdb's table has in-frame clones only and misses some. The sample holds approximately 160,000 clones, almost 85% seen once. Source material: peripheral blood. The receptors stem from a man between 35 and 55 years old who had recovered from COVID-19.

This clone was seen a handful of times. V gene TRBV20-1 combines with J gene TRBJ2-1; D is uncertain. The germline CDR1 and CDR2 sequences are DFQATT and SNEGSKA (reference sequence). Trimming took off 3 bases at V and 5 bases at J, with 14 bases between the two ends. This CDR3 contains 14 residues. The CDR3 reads CSASMTRRNNEQFF. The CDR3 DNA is TGCAGTGCTAGTATGACACGACGGAACAATGAGCAGTTCTTC.

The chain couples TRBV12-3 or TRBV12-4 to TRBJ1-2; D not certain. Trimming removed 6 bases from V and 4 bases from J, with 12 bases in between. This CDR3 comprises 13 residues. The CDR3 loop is CASSWRQSYGYTF. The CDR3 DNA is TGTGCCAGCAGCTGGCGGCAGAGCTATGGCTACACCTTC.

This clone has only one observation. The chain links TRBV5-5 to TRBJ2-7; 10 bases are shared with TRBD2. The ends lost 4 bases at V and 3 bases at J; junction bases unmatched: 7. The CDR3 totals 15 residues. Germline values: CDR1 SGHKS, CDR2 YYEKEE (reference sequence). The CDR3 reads CASSLAGTSVYEQYF. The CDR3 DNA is TGTGCCAGCAGCCTAGCCGGGACTAGCGTCTACGAGCAGTACTTC.

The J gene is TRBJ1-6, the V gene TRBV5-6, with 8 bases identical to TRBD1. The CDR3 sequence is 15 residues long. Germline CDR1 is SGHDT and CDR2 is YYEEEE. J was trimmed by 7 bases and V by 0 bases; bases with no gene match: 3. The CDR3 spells CASSLAGGGNSPLHF. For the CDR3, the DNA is TGTGCCAGCAGCTTGGCAGGGGGCGGGAATTCACCCCTCCACTTT. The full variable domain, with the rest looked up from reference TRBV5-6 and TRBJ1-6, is DAGVTQSPTHLIKTRGQQVTLRCSPKSGHDTVSWYQQALGQGPQFIFQYYEEEERQRGNFPDRFSGHQFPNYSSELNVNALLLGDSALYLCASSLAGGGNSPLHFGNGTRLTVT.

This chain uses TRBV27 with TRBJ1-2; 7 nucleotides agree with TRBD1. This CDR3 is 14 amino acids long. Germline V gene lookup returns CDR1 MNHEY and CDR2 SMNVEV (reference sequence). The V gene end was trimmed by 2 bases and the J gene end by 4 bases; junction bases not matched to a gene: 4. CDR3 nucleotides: TGTGCCAGCAGTTTAAGGGACAGCTCCTATGGCTACACCTTC. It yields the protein CASSLRDSSYGYTF.

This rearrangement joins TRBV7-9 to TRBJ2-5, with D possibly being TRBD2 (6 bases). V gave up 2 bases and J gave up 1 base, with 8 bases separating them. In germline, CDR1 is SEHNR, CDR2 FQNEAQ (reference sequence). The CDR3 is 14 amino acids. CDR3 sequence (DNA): TGTGCCAGCAGCTTAAGGACTATCCAAGAGACCCAGTACTTC. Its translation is CASSLRTIQETQYF.

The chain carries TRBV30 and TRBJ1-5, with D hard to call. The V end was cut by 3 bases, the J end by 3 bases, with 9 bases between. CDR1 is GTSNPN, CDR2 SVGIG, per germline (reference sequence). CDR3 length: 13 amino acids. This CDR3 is CAWSGSFNQPQHF. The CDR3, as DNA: TGTGCCTGGAGCGGGAGTTTCAATCAGCCCCAGCATTTT. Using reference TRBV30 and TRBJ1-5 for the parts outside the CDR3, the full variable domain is SQTIHQWPATLVQPVGSPLSLECTVEGTSNPNLYWYRQAAGRGLQLLFYSVGIGQISSEVPQNLSASRPQDRQFILSSKKLLLSDSGFYLCAWSGSFNQPQHFGDGTRLSIL.

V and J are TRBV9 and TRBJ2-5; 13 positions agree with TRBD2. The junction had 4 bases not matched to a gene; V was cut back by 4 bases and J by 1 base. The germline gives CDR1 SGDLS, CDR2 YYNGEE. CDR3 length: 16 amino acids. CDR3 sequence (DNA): TGTGCCAGCAGCCCTGGACTAGCGGGGGCCCAAGAGACCCAGTACTTC. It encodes CASSPGLAGAQETQYF.

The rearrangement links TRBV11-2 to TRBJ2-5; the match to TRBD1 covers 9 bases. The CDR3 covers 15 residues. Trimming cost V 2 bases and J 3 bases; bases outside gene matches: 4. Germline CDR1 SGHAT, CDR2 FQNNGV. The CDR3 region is CASSLSGTGKETQYF. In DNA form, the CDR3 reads TGTGCCAGCAGCTTATCCGGGACAGGGAAAGAGACCCAGTACTTC.

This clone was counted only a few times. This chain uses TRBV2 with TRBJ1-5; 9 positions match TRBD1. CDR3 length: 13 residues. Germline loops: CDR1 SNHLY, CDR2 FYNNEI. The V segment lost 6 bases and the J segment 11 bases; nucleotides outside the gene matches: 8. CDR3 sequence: CASRGQGLQAQHF. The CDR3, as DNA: TGTGCCAGCAGGGGACAGGGTTTACAGGCCCAGCATTTT.

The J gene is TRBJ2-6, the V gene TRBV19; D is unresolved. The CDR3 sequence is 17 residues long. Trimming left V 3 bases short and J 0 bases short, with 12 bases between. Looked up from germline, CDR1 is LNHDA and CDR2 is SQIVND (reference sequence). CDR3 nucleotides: TGTGCCAGTAGTATCGCTCCAGTATTCTCTGGGGCCAACGTCCTGACTTTC. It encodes CASSIAPVFSGANVLTF.

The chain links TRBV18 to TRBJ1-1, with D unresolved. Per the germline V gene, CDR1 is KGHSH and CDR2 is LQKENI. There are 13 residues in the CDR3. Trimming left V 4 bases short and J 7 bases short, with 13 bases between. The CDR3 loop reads CASSQAGSHEAFF. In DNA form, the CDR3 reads TGTGCCAGCTCACAAGCGGGCAGCCATGAAGCTTTCTTT. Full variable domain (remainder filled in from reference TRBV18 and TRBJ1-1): NAGVMQNPRHLVRRRGQEARLRCSPMKGHSHVYWYRQLPEEGLKFMVYLQKENIIDESGMPKERFSAEFPKEGPSILRIQQVVRGDSAAYFCASSQAGSHEAFFGQGTRLTVV.

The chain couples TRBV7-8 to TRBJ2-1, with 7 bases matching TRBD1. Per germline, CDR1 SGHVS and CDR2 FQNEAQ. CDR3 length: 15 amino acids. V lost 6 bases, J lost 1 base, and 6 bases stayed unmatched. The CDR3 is CASSTTGSSYNEQFF. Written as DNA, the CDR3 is TGTGCCAGCAGTACGACAGGGTCGTCCTACAATGAGCAGTTCTTC.

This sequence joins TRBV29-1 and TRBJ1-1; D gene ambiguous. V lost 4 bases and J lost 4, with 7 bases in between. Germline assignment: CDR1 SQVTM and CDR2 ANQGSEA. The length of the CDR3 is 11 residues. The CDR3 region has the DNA TGCAGCGTTGTTTGGGCCACTGAAGCTTTCTTT. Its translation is CSVVWATEAFF.

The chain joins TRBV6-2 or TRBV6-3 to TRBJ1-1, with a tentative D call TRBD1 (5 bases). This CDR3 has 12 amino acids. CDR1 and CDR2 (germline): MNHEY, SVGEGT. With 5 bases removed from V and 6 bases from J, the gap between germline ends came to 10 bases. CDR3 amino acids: CASSPGQSEAFF. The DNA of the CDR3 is TGTGCCAGCAGTCCAGGACAATCTGAAGCTTTCTTT.

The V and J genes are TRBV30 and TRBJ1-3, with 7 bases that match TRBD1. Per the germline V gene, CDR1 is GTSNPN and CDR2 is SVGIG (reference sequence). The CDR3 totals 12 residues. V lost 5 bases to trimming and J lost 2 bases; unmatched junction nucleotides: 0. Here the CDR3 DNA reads TGTGCCTGGGACAGGGCTGGAAACACCATATATTTT. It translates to CAWDRAGNTIYF.

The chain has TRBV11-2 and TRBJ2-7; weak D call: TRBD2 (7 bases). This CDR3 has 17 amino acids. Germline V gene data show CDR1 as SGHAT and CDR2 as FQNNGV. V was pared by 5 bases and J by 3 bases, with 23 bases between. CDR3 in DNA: TGTGCCAGCAGCCCCCTGGGTCGGGGGGCGCGGGACTACGAGCAGTACTTC. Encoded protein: CASSPLGRGARDYEQYF. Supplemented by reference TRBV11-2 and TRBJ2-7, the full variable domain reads EAGVAQSPRYKIIEKRQSVAFWCNPISGHATLYWYQQILGQGPKLLIQFQNNGVVDDSQLPKDRFSAERLKGVDSTLKIQPAKLEDSAVYLCASSPLGRGARDYEQYFGPGTRLTVT.

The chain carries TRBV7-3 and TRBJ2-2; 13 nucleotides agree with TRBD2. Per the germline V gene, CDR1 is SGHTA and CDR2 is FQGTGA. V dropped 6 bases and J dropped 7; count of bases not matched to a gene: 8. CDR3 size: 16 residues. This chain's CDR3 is CASSPGLAGVGGELFF. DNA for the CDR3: TGTGCCAGCAGTCCAGGACTAGCGGGAGTGGGCGGGGAGCTGTTTTTT.

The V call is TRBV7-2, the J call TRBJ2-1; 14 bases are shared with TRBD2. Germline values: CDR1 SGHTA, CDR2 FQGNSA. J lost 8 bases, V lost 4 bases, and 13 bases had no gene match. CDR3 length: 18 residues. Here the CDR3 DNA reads TGTGCCAGCAGCTCCTTGCGGACTAGCGGGGGGCGAGGCGATGAGCAGTTCTTC. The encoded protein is CASSSLRTSGGRGDEQFF.

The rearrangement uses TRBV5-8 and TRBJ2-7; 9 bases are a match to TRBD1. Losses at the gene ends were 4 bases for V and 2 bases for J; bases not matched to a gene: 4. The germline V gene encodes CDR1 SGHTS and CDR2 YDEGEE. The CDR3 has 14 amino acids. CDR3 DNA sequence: TGTGCCAGCAGCCGGGGACAGGGCCCCTACGAGCAGTACTTC. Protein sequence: CASSRGQGPYEQYF.

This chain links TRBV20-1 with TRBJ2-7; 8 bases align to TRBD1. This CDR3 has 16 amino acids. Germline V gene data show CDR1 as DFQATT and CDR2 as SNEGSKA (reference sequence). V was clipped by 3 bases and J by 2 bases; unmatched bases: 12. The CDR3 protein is CSASYMGQGAAYEQYF. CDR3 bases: TGCAGTGCTAGTTACATGGGGCAGGGGGCCGCCTACGAGCAGTACTTC.

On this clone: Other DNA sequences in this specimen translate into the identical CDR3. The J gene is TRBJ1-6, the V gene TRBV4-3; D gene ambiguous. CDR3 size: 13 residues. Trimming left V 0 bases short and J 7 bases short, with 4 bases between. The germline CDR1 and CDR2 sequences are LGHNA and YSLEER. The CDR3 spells CASSQELNSPLHF. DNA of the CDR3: TGCGCCAGCAGCCAAGAGCTAAATTCACCCCTCCACTTT.

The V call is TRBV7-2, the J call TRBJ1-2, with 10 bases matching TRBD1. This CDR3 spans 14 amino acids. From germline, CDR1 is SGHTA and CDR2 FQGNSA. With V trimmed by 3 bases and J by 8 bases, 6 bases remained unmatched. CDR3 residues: CASSFSGTGEGYTF. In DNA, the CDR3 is TGTGCCAGCAGCTTCTCTGGGACAGGGGAAGGCTACACCTTC.